These 32 T cell receptor beta chains were sequenced from one sample in a study of blood T cell repertoires in COVID-19. Measured with immunoSEQ multiplex PCR; TCRdb has only the in-frame clones, and not every one. The repertoire includes under 550,000 clones, about 90% of them detected once, and around 0.92% sits in the top ten. Specimen: peripheral blood. The receptors were gathered from a man in his late teens or twenties with COVID-19, enrolled during active disease.

The rearrangement uses TRBV28 and TRBJ1-2; TRBD1 matches 10 bases. In germline, CDR1 is MDHEN, CDR2 SYDVKM. The CDR3 consists of 14 residues. The trim removed 4 bases at V and 2 bases at J, leaving 1 base unmatched. The CDR3 here is CASSSGQGNYGYTF. CDR3 nucleotides: TGTGCCAGCAGTTCGGGACAGGGGAACTATGGCTACACCTTC.

The chain joins TRBV7-8 to TRBJ2-5, with TRBD1 matching 7 bases. Per the germline V gene, CDR1 is SGHVS and CDR2 is FQNEAQ. CDR3 length equals 14 residues. V was clipped by 3 bases and J by 3 bases; unmatched bases: 4. DNA for the CDR3: TGTGCCAGCAGCTTCGGGACAGTAAAAGAGACCCAGTACTTC. Translating gives CASSFGTVKETQYF.

This clone was observed once. The chain couples TRBV6-1 to TRBJ2-5; D might be TRBD2 (7 bases). This CDR3 spans 18 amino acids. The germline V and J ends were trimmed by 1 base and 0 bases, with 18 bases remaining between them. Germline CDR1 is MNHNS and CDR2 is SASEGT. The CDR3: CASSEVFGGARDQETQYF. In DNA form, the CDR3 reads TGTGCCAGCAGTGAAGTTTTTGGGGGGGCCAGGGACCAAGAGACCCAGTACTTC.

This rearrangement joins TRBV19 to TRBJ1-1; tentatively, D is TRBD1 (5 bases). The CDR3 extends over 15 amino acids. Germline values: CDR1 LNHDA, CDR2 SQIVND (reference sequence). Trimming cost V 7 bases and J 4 bases, with 19 bases left between them. Here the CDR3 reads CASTRGGVSGTEAFF. The CDR3 DNA follows: TGTGCCAGTACCCGGGGGGGGGTTAGTGGCACTGAAGCTTTCTTT.

This chain connects TRBV29-1 to TRBJ1-1, with TRBD1 matching 9 bases. Germline assignment: CDR1 SQVTM and CDR2 ANQGSEA. J gave up 8 bases and V 6 bases, and 10 bases lay outside the gene matches. CDR3 length: 13 amino acids. Written as DNA, the CDR3 is TGCAGCGTGATGCGGGGACAGGGATTAGAAGCTTTCTTT. Residues: CSVMRGQGLEAFF. Full variable domain (outside the CDR3, taken from reference TRBV29-1 and TRBJ1-1): SAVISQKPSRDICQRGTSLTIQCQVDSQVTMMFWYRQQPGQSLTLIATANQGSEATYESGFVIDKFPISRPNLTFSTLTVSNMSPEDSSIYLCSVMRGQGLEAFFGQGTRLTVV.

This clone was observed a handful of times. At the DNA level, this CDR3 is encoded by other sequences in the same sample as well. This sequence joins TRBV11-2 and TRBJ2-7; tentatively, D is TRBD2 (5 bases). V dropped 6 bases and J dropped 6 bases, with 12 bases sitting between them. This CDR3 has 12 amino acids. Germline V gene lookup returns CDR1 SGHAT and CDR2 FQNNGV. The CDR3 sequence is CASRSPRGEQYF. As DNA, the CDR3 is TGTGCCAGCAGGTCCCCCCGGGGCGAGCAGTACTTC.

The chain has TRBV5-6 and TRBJ2-3; D remains unclear. Germline V CDR1 and CDR2: SGHDT, YYEEEE. V shed 0 bases and J shed 0 bases, with 5 bases lying between them. The CDR3 is made up of 14 amino acids. The CDR3 coding sequence is TGTGCCAGCAGCTTGGGAGCTAGCACAGATACGCAGTATTTT. This sequence encodes CASSLGASTDTQYF. The full variable domain, rest sourced from reference TRBV5-6 and TRBJ2-3, is DAGVTQSPTHLIKTRGQQVTLRCSPKSGHDTVSWYQQALGQGPQFIFQYYEEEERQRGNFPDRFSGHQFPNYSSELNVNALLLGDSALYLCASSLGASTDTQYFGPGTRLTVL.

This clone was detected only once. The CDR3 DNA sequence: TGTGCCAGCAGTCTCTATCTCCTAGCCAAAAACATTCAGTACTTC. It is translated as CASSLYLLAKNIQYF. The V call is TRBV6-5, the J call TRBJ2-4; D unclear. The V gene lost 5 bases and the J gene lost 0 bases, with 11 bases spanning the gap. Germline V gene data show CDR1 as MNHEY and CDR2 as SVGAGI. The CDR3 loop spans 15 amino acids.

The chain recombines TRBV6-5 with TRBJ1-6, with 8 bases lining up with TRBD1. This CDR3 spans 16 amino acids. The germline gives CDR1 MNHEY, CDR2 SVGAGI. V shed 4 bases and J 7 bases; nucleotides not matched to a gene: 9. DNA of the CDR3: TGTGCCAGCAGTTTCAGGGACAGGTCTGAAAATTCACCCCTCCACTTT. Amino acids: CASSFRDRSENSPLHF.

The gene calls are TRBV6-1 and TRBJ2-2; unclear D gene. V dropped 3 bases and J dropped 6 bases, with 8 bases sitting between them. Germline values: CDR1 MNHNS, CDR2 SASEGT. CDR3 size: 13 residues. CDR3 coding DNA: TGTGCCAGCAGTGACCTATATCCCGGGGAGCTGTTTTTT. It translates to CASSDLYPGELFF.

This clone was seen once. The gene calls are TRBV14 and TRBJ1-2; D is ambiguous. Germline V CDR1 and CDR2: SGHDN, FVKESK. Trimming shortened V by 1 base and J by 5 bases, and 5 bases separated the two germline ends. There are 12 residues in the CDR3. CDR3 sequence: CASSQALYGYTF. The CDR3 DNA is TGTGCCAGCAGCCAAGCCCTTTATGGCTACACCTTC.

The chain uses TRBV6-5 and TRBJ2-7; a possible D gene is TRBD1 (5 bases). Germline V gene sequence: CDR1 MNHEY, CDR2 SVGAGI. The CDR3 consists of 15 residues. V dropped 6 bases and J dropped 3 bases, with 18 bases sitting between them. The CDR3 DNA sequence: TGTGCCAGCAGCCCAAGCGTGACAGCAGTCTACGAGCAGTACTTC. The encoded protein is CASSPSVTAVYEQYF.

The CDR3 here is CASSVGGTGKSDGYTF. The CDR3 DNA follows: TGTGCCAGCAGCGTAGGTGGGACAGGGAAATCAGATGGCTACACCTTC. The rearrangement uses TRBV9 and TRBJ1-2, with 9 bases that match TRBD1. CDR1 and CDR2 from the germline V gene are SGDLS and YYNGEE. The junction had 9 bases not matched to a gene; V was cut back by 0 bases and J by 6 bases. The CDR3 consists of 16 residues.

V and J are TRBV7-9 and TRBJ2-7, with 9 bases fitting TRBD2. Germline CDR1 and CDR2: SEHNR and FQNEAQ (reference sequence). The CDR3 extends over 14 amino acids. After removal of 5 bases from V and 4 bases from J, the junction contained 6 bases not matched to a gene. In DNA, the CDR3 is TGTGCCAGCAGCCTTAGCGGGAGAGGGTACGAGCAGTACTTC. Encoded protein: CASSLSGRGYEQYF.

Here the CDR3 reads CASSQGFEQYF. The CDR3, as DNA: TGTGCCAGCAGCCAGGGCTTCGAGCAGTACTTC. The chain links TRBV3-1 (or the pseudogene TRBV3-2) to TRBJ2-7; D gene unclear. The length of the CDR3 is 11 residues. Per the germline V gene, CDR1 is LGHDT and CDR2 is YNNKEL (reference sequence). Trimming stripped 3 bases from V and 6 bases from J, with 6 bases between.

J is TRBJ2-1 and V is TRBV14; 16 bases map to TRBD2. Germline lookup yields CDR1 SGHDN and CDR2 FVKESK. The CDR3 is 17 amino acids. The V and J ends lost 4 bases and 8 bases, in that order; junction bases with no gene match: 8. CDR3 protein: CASSPQPGLAGGYEQFF. The CDR3 DNA sequence: TGTGCCAGCAGCCCACAACCGGGACTAGCGGGAGGGTATGAGCAGTTCTTC. Variable domain in full (rest from reference TRBV14 and TRBJ2-1): EAGVTQFPSHSVIEKGQTVTLRCDPISGHDNLYWYRRVMGKEIKFLLHFVKESKQDESGMPNNRFLAERTGGTYSTLKVQPAELEDSGVYFCASSPQPGLAGGYEQFFGPGTRLTVL.

The chain joins TRBV5-1 to TRBJ2-3; TRBD1 might be the D (6 bases). With 7 bases removed from V and 4 bases from J, the gap between germline ends came to 13 bases. The CDR3 spans 13 residues. The germline gives CDR1 SGHRS, CDR2 YFSETQ. CDR3: CASQGSFADTQYF. In nucleotides, the CDR3 is TGCGCCAGCCAGGGGAGTTTCGCAGATACGCAGTATTTT.

The chain is built from TRBV5-1 and TRBJ2-1, with TRBD2 matching over 12 bases. CDR3 length: 16 residues. The V gene end was trimmed by 4 bases and the J gene end by 4 bases; junction bases not matched to a gene: 6. CDR1 SGHRS and CDR2 YFSETQ come from the germline V gene. The CDR3 region is CASSTGLAGLYNEQFF. The CDR3 DNA reads TGCGCCAGCAGCACCGGACTAGCGGGACTATACAATGAGCAGTTCTTC. Together with reference TRBV5-1 and TRBJ2-1, the CDR3 gives the full variable domain: KAGVTQTPRYLIKTRGQQVTLSCSPISGHRSVSWYQQTPGQGLQFLFEYFSETQRNKGNFPGRFSGRQFSNSRSEMNVSTLELGDSALYLCASSTGLAGLYNEQFFGPGTRLTVL.

The rearrangement uses TRBV19 and TRBJ1-3, with D uncertain. Germline CDR1 is LNHDA and CDR2 is SQIVND (reference sequence). CDR3 size: 14 residues. Trimming removed 5 bases from V and 0 bases from J, with 8 bases in between. Written as DNA, the CDR3 is TGTGCCAGTAGTGTGACACTCTCTGGAAACACCATATATTTT. It translates to CASSVTLSGNTIYF.

The rearrangement joins TRBV9 to TRBJ2-3; perhaps TRBD2 as D (6 bases). V was cut by 3 bases and J by 0 bases, with 20 bases left in between. Germline CDR1 and CDR2: SGDLS and YYNGEE. The CDR3 has 18 residues. The CDR3 coding sequence is TGTGCCAGCAGCGGGCCCCAAGGGGCGGGGACTAGCACAGATACGCAGTATTTT. Translating gives CASSGPQGAGTSTDTQYF.

This sequence joins TRBV7-8 and TRBJ2-1, with 10 bases matching TRBD2. This CDR3 spans 17 amino acids. The germline CDR1 and CDR2 sequences are SGHVS and FQNEAQ. With 5 bases clipped from V and 1 base from J, the junction kept 8 bases outside the gene matches. CDR3 region: CASSRAVAGGSYNEQFF. The CDR3, as DNA: TGTGCCAGCAGCCGAGCCGTAGCGGGGGGTTCCTACAATGAGCAGTTCTTC.

The V gene is TRBV27, the J gene TRBJ2-5; 8 bases line up with TRBD1. There are 14 residues in the CDR3. V trimming: 6 bases; J trimming: 5 bases; junction bases outside the gene matches: 8. Germline V gene sequence: CDR1 MNHEY, CDR2 SMNVEV (reference sequence). As DNA, the CDR3 is TGTGCCAGCAGCCGGACAGGGTCCAGGGAGACCCAGTACTTC. Its protein product is CASSRTGSRETQYF.

This clone was recorded only once. The chain links TRBV5-1 to TRBJ2-3; 7 bases align to TRBD1. This CDR3 has 16 amino acids. With 1 base clipped from V and 4 bases from J, the junction kept 9 bases outside the gene matches. Per germline, CDR1 SGHRS and CDR2 YFSETQ. The CDR3 sequence is CASSLYGRGLADTQYF. DNA of the CDR3: TGCGCCAGCAGCTTGTATGGCAGGGGGTTGGCAGATACGCAGTATTTT.

The V call is TRBV11-2, the J call TRBJ2-1, with D tentatively TRBD2 (5 bases). The CDR3 runs 12 residues. Trimming took off 1 base at V and 11 bases at J, with 9 bases between the two ends. The germline V gene encodes CDR1 SGHAT and CDR2 FQNNGV. The DNA of the CDR3 is TGTGCCAGCAGCTTAGCGGCGGGCCAGCAGTTCTTC. Translating it yields CASSLAAGQQFF.

The rearrangement uses TRBV5-8 and TRBJ1-1, with 9 bases fitting TRBD1. Germline CDR1 reads SGHTS; CDR2 reads YDEGEE. Germline trimming cut 5 bases from V and 4 bases from J; bases unmatched to any gene: 3. The CDR3 sequence is 13 residues long. CDR3 DNA: TGTGCCAGCAGTCTACAGGGGGCCACTGAAGCTTTCTTT. It yields the protein CASSLQGATEAFF.

The chain links TRBV6-5 to TRBJ1-5, with 7 bases aligning to TRBD1. The V and J ends lost 11 bases and 3 bases, in that order; junction bases with no gene match: 10. The CDR3 sequence is 14 residues long. CDR1 is MNHEY, CDR2 SVGAGI, per germline. CDR3 sequence (DNA): TGTGCCGTCCGACAGGGTACGTTCAATCAGCCCCAGCATTTT. It is translated as CAVRQGTFNQPQHF.

The chain links TRBV9 to TRBJ1-1; a possible D gene is TRBD1 (5 bases). The V end was cut by 0 bases, the J end by 2 bases, with 11 bases between. CDR3 length: 15 amino acids. CDR1 SGDLS and CDR2 YYNGEE come from the germline V gene. The chain's CDR3 is CASSVVDTINTEAFF. CDR3 nucleotide sequence: TGTGCCAGCAGCGTAGTGGACACAATTAACACTGAAGCTTTCTTT.

This clone was counted once. This chain connects TRBV11-2 to TRBJ2-7, with D perhaps TRBD2 (6 bases). Trimming removed 5 bases from V and 3 bases from J, with 17 bases in between. This CDR3 comprises 15 residues. CDR1 is SGHAT, CDR2 FQNNGV, per germline. The CDR3 DNA reads as TGTGCCAGCAGCCCCACGACTAGACTCGGCTACGAGCAGTACTTC. It yields the protein CASSPTTRLGYEQYF.

Only one count was recorded for this clone. The V call is TRBV18, the J call TRBJ1-5, with 9 bases identical to TRBD1. J gave up 0 bases and V 5 bases, and 8 bases lay outside the gene matches. This CDR3 comprises 17 residues. CDR1 and CDR2 from the germline V gene are KGHSH and LQKENI. CDR3 nucleotides: TGTGCCAGCTCATCTCGGACAGGGGACAGTAGCAATCAGCCCCAGCATTTT. Translation gives CASSSRTGDSSNQPQHF.

V usage is TRBV5-1 and J usage is TRBJ1-1; unclear D gene. Trimming shortened V by 0 bases and J by 0 bases, and 9 bases separated the two germline ends. The CDR3 consists of 15 residues. Germline V CDR1 and CDR2: SGHRS, YFSETQ. This CDR3 is CASSLGTHMNTEAFF. The CDR3 DNA follows: TGCGCCAGCAGCTTGGGTACACACATGAACACTGAAGCTTTCTTT.

The V and J genes are TRBV19 and TRBJ1-1; TRBD1 matches 9 bases. The length of the CDR3 is 19 residues. Looked up from germline, CDR1 is LNHDA and CDR2 is SQIVND (reference sequence). J lost 1 base, V lost 9 bases, and 21 bases had no gene match. The DNA of the CDR3 is TGTGCCAGGATCGCTATTACGGGACAGGGTGTTTCAGGGAACACTGAAGCTTTCTTT. Translation: CARIAITGQGVSGNTEAFF.

The chain carries TRBV7-6 and TRBJ1-4, with a possible D match to TRBD1 (5 bases). With 6 bases removed from V and 8 bases from J, the gap between germline ends came to 13 bases. The CDR3 consists of 13 residues. Looked up from germline, CDR1 is SGHVS and CDR2 is FNYEAQ. The CDR3 nucleotides read TGTGCCAGCAGAAAGGGGAAGGGCGAAAAACTGTTTTTT. Its translation is CASRKGKGEKLFF. Looking up the rest from reference TRBV7-6 and TRBJ1-4 gives the full variable domain: GAGVSQSPRYKVTKRGQDVALRCDPISGHVSLYWYRQALGQGPEFLTYFNYEAQQDKSGLPNDRFSAERPEGSISTLTIQRTEQRDSAMYRCASRKGKGEKLFFGSGTQLSVL.